The 17 T cell receptor beta chains reported below all come from one sample, sequenced in a study of blood T cells in healthy people across ages. A second PCR of about 7 to 11 cycles used a sample-barcoded 5' primer and a J-beta primer mix. Using its own MiXCR run on the 5' RACE reads, TCRdb lists one record per CDR3 protein. The sample holds fewer than 900,000 distinct CDR3 sequences, around half seen once. Sequencing was carried out using blood. The source of these receptors is a woman aged 55 to 70 in good health.

This clonotype was picked up a small number of times. V usage is TRBV6-2 or TRBV6-3 and J usage is TRBJ2-1, with 9 bases fitting TRBD2. J was trimmed by 6 bases and V by 6 bases; bases with no gene match: 12. The CDR3 contains 16 residues. CDR1 is MNHEY and CDR2 is SVGEGT in the germline V gene. CDR3: CASSLAGAGASNEQFF. The CDR3 bases are TGTGCCAGCAGCTTAGCGGGAGCTGGGGCATCCAATGAGCAGTTCTTC.

V gene TRBV20-1 combines with J gene TRBJ1-2; D unclear. The germline V gene encodes CDR1 DFQATT and CDR2 SNEGSKA (reference sequence). The CDR3 is 13 residues long. V lost 4 bases, J lost 2 bases, and 11 bases lay in between. The CDR3 DNA sequence: TGCAGTGCTAAAATCGGACGGAACTATGGCTACACCTTC. As protein: CSAKIGRNYGYTF.

V is TRBV4-3 and J is TRBJ2-7; D is uncertain. Germline V gene sequence: CDR1 LGHNA, CDR2 YSLEER. The CDR3 runs to 17 residues. Trimming took off 0 bases at V and 2 bases at J, with 17 bases between the two ends. The CDR3 reads CASSQDSQPRNPYEQYF. DNA for the CDR3: TGCGCCAGCAGCCAAGATTCACAGCCAAGAAATCCCTACGAGCAGTACTTC.

V gene TRBV6-2 or TRBV6-3 combines with J gene TRBJ1-5, with unresolved D. The CDR3 runs 13 residues. The V and J ends lost 5 bases and 3 bases respectively, with 8 bases between them. From germline, CDR1 is MNHEY and CDR2 SVGEGT. CDR3 region: CASSLPINQPQHF. The CDR3 DNA reads TGTGCCAGCAGTCTTCCCATCAATCAGCCCCAGCATTTT.

V usage is TRBV6-6 and J usage is TRBJ1-6, with TRBD1 matching over 8 bases. Germline values: CDR1 MNHNY, CDR2 SVGAGI (reference sequence). The V segment lost 6 bases and the J segment 10 bases; nucleotides outside the gene matches: 11. The CDR3 is 15 residues long. The CDR3 region is CASSVGQAGSSPLHF. The CDR3 coding sequence is TGTGCCAGCAGCGTGGGACAGGCGGGTAGCTCACCCCTCCACTTT.

The chain joins TRBV7-2 to TRBJ1-1; D is unclear. The V gene's germline CDR1 is SGHTA and CDR2 FQGNSA. The CDR3 consists of 14 residues. V lost 5 bases and J 6 bases, leaving 16 bases between the germline ends. The CDR3: CASSPFSANPEAFF. The CDR3 DNA follows: TGTGCCAGCAGCCCCTTTTCTGCAAACCCTGAAGCTTTCTTT.

The chain employs TRBV24-1 and TRBJ2-1, with a weak D call TRBD1 (6 bases). Germline loops: CDR1 KGHDR, CDR2 SFDVKD. The CDR3 is made up of 15 amino acids. Trimming took off 4 bases at V and 5 bases at J, with 14 bases between the two ends. The CDR3 loop reads CATSEPEQGDNEQFF. The CDR3 DNA is TGTGCCACCAGTGAGCCGGAACAGGGAGACAATGAGCAGTTCTTC.

The J gene is TRBJ2-5, the V gene TRBV20-1, with unresolved D. The V end lost 1 base, the J end lost 2 bases, and 8 bases lay between the germline ends. The germline gives CDR1 DFQATT, CDR2 SNEGSKA (reference sequence). The CDR3 length is 13 residues. In nucleotides, the CDR3 is TGCAGTGCTAGAGGGCAAGAACAAGAGACCCAGTACTTC. Protein: CSARGQEQETQYF.

Of note for this clonotype: A junction end diverges from the germline sequence, so it may reflect a read error. The J gene is TRBJ2-7, the V gene TRBV24-1; tentative D call: TRBD1 (5 bases). Germline lookup yields CDR1 KGHDR and CDR2 SFDVKD. The CDR3 contains 13 residues. As DNA, the CDR3 is TGTGTCACCAGTGATTCGACAGCCTACGAGCAGTACTTC. This codes for CVTSDSTAYEQYF.

V usage is TRBV20-1 and J usage is TRBJ2-3; 13 bases agree with TRBD2. This CDR3 region has 19 residues. CDR1 is DFQATT and CDR2 is SNEGSKA in the germline V gene (reference sequence). The V segment lost 6 bases and the J segment 0 bases; nucleotides outside the gene matches: 15. The CDR3 region is CSASRTSGSLTYSTDTQYF. CDR3 DNA: TGCAGTGCCAGTCGGACTAGCGGGAGCTTGACCTATAGCACAGATACGCAGTATTTT.

This clonotype occurred a few times. The chain combines TRBV20-1 with TRBJ2-7, with TRBD2 matching over 8 bases. Germline V gene lookup returns CDR1 DFQATT and CDR2 SNEGSKA (reference sequence). The trim removed 6 bases at V and 1 base at J, leaving 8 bases unmatched. The CDR3 contains 14 residues. The CDR3 loop is CSARRTSPSYEQYF. Here the CDR3 DNA reads TGCAGTGCCCGCCGGACTAGCCCTTCCTACGAGCAGTACTTC.

The V call is TRBV6-5, the J call TRBJ2-2, with D possibly being TRBD2 (6 bases). Trimming pared 0 bases from V and 2 bases from J, leaving 10 bases between. This CDR3 comprises 16 residues. The germline V gene encodes CDR1 MNHEY and CDR2 SVGAGI. The DNA for the CDR3 is TGTGCCAGCAGTTACTCACCGGGAGCTAACACCGGGGAGCTGTTTTTT. It codes for CASSYSPGANTGELFF.

In this sample, this clonotype turned up once. Being one base from a much bigger clone, this may be a read error. The V and J genes are TRBV4-3 and TRBJ1-2; D unclear. Germline CDR1 is LGHNA and CDR2 is YSLEER. CDR3 size: 14 residues. The V gene lost 0 bases and the J gene lost 8 bases, with 13 bases spanning the gap. The CDR3 DNA follows: TGCGCCAGCAGCCAAGAGCTAACGGTTTTGGGCTACACCTTC. It codes for CASSQELTVLGYTF.

V is TRBV4-1 and J is TRBJ2-1, with D perhaps matching TRBD1 or TRBD2 (5 bases each). Germline V gene data show CDR1 as MGHRA and CDR2 as YSYEKL. V lost 3 bases and J 12 bases, leaving 21 bases between the germline ends. This CDR3 contains 15 residues. In nucleotides, the CDR3 is TGCGCCAGCAGCCATAGTCGGGGCCCCAGTGTCGCGCAGTTCTTC. Translating gives CASSHSRGPSVAQFF.

The J gene is TRBJ2-6, the V gene TRBV10-3, with a weak D call TRBD2 (6 bases). Trimming pared 6 bases from V and 0 bases from J, leaving 12 bases between. Germline V gives CDR1 ENHRY, CDR2 SYGVKD. The CDR3 runs to 16 residues. CDR3 bases: TGTGCCATCAGGCGGGACGGCTACTCTGGGGCCAACGTCCTGACTTTC. Protein sequence: CAIRRDGYSGANVLTF.

The chain joins TRBV15 to TRBJ2-3, with TRBD2 as a possible D gene (5 bases). Deletions cut 5 bases from V and 5 bases from J, with 11 bases between. CDR1 and CDR2 from the germline V gene are LNHNV and YYDKDF (reference sequence). The CDR3 is made up of 13 amino acids. This CDR3 reads CATSLEVVDTQYF. In DNA, the CDR3 is TGTGCCACCAGCTTGGAGGTGGTAGATACGCAGTATTTT.

The genes are TRBV6-1 and TRBJ2-7; 8 nucleotides match TRBD1. The J call is in doubt because the DNA end fits TRBJ2-5 better. The CDR3 contains 14 residues. CDR1 MNHNS and CDR2 SASEGT come from the germline V gene. CDR3 loop: CASLRDRLIETQYF. The CDR3 DNA is TGTGCCAGCCTCCGGGACAGGTTAATAGAGACCCAGTACTTC.